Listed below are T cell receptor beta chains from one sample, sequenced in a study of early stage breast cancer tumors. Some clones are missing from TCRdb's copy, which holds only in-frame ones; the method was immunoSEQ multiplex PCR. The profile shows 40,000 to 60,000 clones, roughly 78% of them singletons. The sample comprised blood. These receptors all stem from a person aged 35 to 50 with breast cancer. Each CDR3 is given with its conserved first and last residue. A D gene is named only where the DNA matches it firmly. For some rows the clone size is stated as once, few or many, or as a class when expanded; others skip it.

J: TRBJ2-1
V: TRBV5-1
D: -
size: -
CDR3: CASSLAGPSYNEQFF
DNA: TGCGCCAGCAGCTTGGCCGGGCCTTCCTACAATGAGCAGTTCTTC

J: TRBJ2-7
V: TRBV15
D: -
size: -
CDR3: CATRRTTSYEQYF
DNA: TGTGCCACCAGGCGTACGACCTCCTACGAGCAGTACTTC

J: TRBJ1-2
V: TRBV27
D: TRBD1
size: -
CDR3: CASSLDRGGYGYTF
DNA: TGTGCCAGCAGTTTAGACAGGGGCGGCTATGGCTACACCTTC

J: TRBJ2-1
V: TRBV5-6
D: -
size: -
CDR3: CASSLRVMDNEQFF
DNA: TGTGCCAGCAGCTTGCGGGTCATGGACAATGAGCAGTTCTTC

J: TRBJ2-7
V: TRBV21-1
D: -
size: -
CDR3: CASSKGGTGRGVSYEQYF
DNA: TGTGCCAGCAGCAAAGGGGGCACGGGCAGGGGGGTATCCTACGAGCAGTACTTC

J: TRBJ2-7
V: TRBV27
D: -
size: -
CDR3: CASSLRSYEQYF
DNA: TGTGCCAGCAGTTTACGCTCCTACGAGCAGTACTTC

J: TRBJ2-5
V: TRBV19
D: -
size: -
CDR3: CASSWGERETQYF
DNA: TGTGCCAGTAGTTGGGGGGAGAGAGAGACCCAGTACTTC

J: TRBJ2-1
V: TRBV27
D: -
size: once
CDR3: CASSFLGDEQFF
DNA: TGTGCCAGCAGTTTCCTAGGGGATGAGCAGTTCTTC

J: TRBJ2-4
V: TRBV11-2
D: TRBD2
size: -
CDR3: CASSLRPPREGIQYF
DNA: TGTGCCAGCAGCTTAAGGCCGCCCCGGGAGGGCATTCAGTACTTC

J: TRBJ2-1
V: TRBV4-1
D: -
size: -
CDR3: CASSPQGPAGVDNEQFF
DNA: TGCGCCAGCAGCCCCCAAGGGCCCGCTGGGGTTGACAATGAGCAGTTCTTC

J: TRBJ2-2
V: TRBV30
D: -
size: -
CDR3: CAWSVLRPGELFF
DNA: TGTGCCTGGAGTGTTTTGCGTCCCGGGGAGCTGTTTTTT

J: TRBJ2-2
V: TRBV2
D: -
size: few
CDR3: CASRTSTNTGELFF
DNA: TGTGCCAGCAGAACGAGCACGAACACCGGGGAGCTGTTTTTT